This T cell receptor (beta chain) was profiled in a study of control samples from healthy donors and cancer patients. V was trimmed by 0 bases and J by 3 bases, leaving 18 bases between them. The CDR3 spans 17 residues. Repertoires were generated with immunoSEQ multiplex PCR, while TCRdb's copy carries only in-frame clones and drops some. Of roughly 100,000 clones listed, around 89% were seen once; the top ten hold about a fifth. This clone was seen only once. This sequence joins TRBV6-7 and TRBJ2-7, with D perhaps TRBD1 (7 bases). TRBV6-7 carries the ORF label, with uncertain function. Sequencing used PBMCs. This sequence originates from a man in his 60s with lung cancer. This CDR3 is CASSYSTPPGGGYEQYV. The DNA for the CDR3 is TGTGCCAGCAGTTACTCGACACCCCCAGGGGGAGGCTACGAGCAGTACGTC.